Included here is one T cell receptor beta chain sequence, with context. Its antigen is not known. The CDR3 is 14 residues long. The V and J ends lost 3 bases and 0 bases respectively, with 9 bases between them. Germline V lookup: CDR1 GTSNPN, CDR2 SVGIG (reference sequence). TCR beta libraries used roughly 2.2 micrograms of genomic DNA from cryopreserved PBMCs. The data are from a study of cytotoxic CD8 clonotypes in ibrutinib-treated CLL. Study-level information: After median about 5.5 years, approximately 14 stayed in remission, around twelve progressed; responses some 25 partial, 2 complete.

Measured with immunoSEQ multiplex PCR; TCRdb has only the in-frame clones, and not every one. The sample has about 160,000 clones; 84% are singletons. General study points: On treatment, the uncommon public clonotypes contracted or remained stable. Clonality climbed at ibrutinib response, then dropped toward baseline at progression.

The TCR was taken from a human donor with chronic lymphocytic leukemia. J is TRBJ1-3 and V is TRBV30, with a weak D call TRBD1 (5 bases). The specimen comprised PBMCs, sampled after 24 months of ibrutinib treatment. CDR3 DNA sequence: TGTGCCTGGAGGCACAGGAGCTCTGGAAACACCATATATTTT. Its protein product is CAWRHRSSGNTIYF.